This T cell receptor beta chain came from a study of cytomegalovirus exposure and HLA in healthy donors. This PCR relied on a set of 60 Vbeta primers and 13 Jbeta primers. Some clones are missing from TCRdb's copy, which holds only in-frame ones; the method was immunoSEQ multiplex PCR. Counted here are 150,000 or so clones, less than 90% occurring once; the ten biggest clones make up 6.3%. Trimming took off 3 bases at V and 2 bases at J, with 7 bases between the two ends. Germline CDR1 MNHEY, CDR2 SMNVEV (reference sequence). This CDR3 region has 13 residues. The sequencing sample was made of PBMCs. The genes are TRBV27 and TRBJ1-2; D remains unclear. The origin of this receptor is a male donor in good health and CMV-seropositive. DNA of the CDR3: TGTGCCAGCAGTTTTCCAGGAAACTATGGCTACACCTTC. Its translation: CASSFPGNYGYTF.